This TCR beta chain was found in a study of CD8 T cells in Susac syndrome. Study-wide results and limits: It was in TEMRA cells and active patients that Susac CD8+ clonal expansion peaked. Acknowledgment was made by the study that its TCR sequencing and HLA analysis involved a relatively small number of individuals.

Reverse transcription of roughly 0.5 to 1 ug RNA used random hexamers. The TCR beta CDR3 was amplified by immunoSEQ multiplex PCR across 54 Vbeta, 13 Jbeta. TCRdb itself ran the immunoSEQ multiplex PCR reads through MiXCR, one entry per CDR3 protein. The sample gives fewer than 140,000 distinct CDR3 sequences, around 94% of which show up once; over 0.35% is in the top ten. The CDR3 runs to 12 residues. Trimming cost V 3 bases and J 6 bases, with 10 bases left between them. Germline assignment: CDR1 SGHDT and CDR2 YYEEEE. The patients with Susac syndrome were individuals who fulfilled the recently defined diagnostic criteria for disease that was either definite or probable. On this clonotype: The antigen is not known.

This TCR was sampled from a human donor with Susac syndrome. The sequencing input was CD8+ T cells from PBMCs. The chain links TRBV5-6 to TRBJ2-7; TRBD1 might be the D (6 bases). The DNA of the CDR3 is TGTGCCAGCAGCTACCCAGGGGTCGAGCAGTACTTC. This translates into CASSYPGVEQYF.